This entry concerns a single TCR beta chain. During its preparation, the TCRbeta library received unique molecular identifiers. TCRdb recomputed calls from the PCR reads with MiXCR, one row per CDR3 protein. Of hundreds of thousands of distinct CDR3 sequences listed, 16% were seen once; the top ten hold around 0.96%. This record belongs to a study of T-cell reconstitution after alpha-beta-depleted transplantation in children. The sequence came from a human donor who donated a stem cell graft to a child with acute myeloid leukemia. The sample here was PBMCs from the stem cell graft donor, taken from the stem cell graft.

Here the CDR3 reads CASSSWDRNTGELFF. CDR3 coding DNA: TGTGCCAGCTCTTCTTGGGACAGGAACACCGGGGAGCTGTTTTTT. The chain carries TRBV28 and TRBJ2-2, with 7 positions matching TRBD1. Germline CDR1 and CDR2: MDHEN and SYDVKM. There are 15 residues in the CDR3. The junction had 7 bases not matched to a gene; V was cut back by 8 bases and J by 1 base.